The text below deals with one TCR beta chain. Source study methods: Reference gene primer amplification gave nucleated cell count estimates. Here immunoSEQ multiplex PCR was the method, and the copy in TCRdb shows in-frame clones only, minus some. The V and J calls and clone size are taken from that table; D and trimming were inferred from the DNA. The sample includes 300,000 to 400,000 clones, roughly 90% of them seen just once. V lost 5 bases, J lost 5 bases, and 9 bases lay in between. Germline values: CDR1 LNHDA, CDR2 SQIVND (reference sequence). The CDR3 length is 13 residues. The data stem from a study of blood T cell repertoires in COVID-19. Study-level information: Collection of acute and convalescent COVID-19 samples took place in the United States, Italy and Spain. T cells, B-cell-depleted T cells, or PBMCs supplied cDNA or gDNA.

Sequences were obtained from peripheral blood. The rearrangement links TRBV19 to TRBJ1-4; D ambiguous. The sequence was collected from a woman aged 45-60 years with active or convalescent COVID-19. CDR3 residues: CASSGNRNEKLFF. CDR3 sequence (DNA): TGTGCCAGTAGTGGCAACAGAAATGAAAAACTGTTTTTT.